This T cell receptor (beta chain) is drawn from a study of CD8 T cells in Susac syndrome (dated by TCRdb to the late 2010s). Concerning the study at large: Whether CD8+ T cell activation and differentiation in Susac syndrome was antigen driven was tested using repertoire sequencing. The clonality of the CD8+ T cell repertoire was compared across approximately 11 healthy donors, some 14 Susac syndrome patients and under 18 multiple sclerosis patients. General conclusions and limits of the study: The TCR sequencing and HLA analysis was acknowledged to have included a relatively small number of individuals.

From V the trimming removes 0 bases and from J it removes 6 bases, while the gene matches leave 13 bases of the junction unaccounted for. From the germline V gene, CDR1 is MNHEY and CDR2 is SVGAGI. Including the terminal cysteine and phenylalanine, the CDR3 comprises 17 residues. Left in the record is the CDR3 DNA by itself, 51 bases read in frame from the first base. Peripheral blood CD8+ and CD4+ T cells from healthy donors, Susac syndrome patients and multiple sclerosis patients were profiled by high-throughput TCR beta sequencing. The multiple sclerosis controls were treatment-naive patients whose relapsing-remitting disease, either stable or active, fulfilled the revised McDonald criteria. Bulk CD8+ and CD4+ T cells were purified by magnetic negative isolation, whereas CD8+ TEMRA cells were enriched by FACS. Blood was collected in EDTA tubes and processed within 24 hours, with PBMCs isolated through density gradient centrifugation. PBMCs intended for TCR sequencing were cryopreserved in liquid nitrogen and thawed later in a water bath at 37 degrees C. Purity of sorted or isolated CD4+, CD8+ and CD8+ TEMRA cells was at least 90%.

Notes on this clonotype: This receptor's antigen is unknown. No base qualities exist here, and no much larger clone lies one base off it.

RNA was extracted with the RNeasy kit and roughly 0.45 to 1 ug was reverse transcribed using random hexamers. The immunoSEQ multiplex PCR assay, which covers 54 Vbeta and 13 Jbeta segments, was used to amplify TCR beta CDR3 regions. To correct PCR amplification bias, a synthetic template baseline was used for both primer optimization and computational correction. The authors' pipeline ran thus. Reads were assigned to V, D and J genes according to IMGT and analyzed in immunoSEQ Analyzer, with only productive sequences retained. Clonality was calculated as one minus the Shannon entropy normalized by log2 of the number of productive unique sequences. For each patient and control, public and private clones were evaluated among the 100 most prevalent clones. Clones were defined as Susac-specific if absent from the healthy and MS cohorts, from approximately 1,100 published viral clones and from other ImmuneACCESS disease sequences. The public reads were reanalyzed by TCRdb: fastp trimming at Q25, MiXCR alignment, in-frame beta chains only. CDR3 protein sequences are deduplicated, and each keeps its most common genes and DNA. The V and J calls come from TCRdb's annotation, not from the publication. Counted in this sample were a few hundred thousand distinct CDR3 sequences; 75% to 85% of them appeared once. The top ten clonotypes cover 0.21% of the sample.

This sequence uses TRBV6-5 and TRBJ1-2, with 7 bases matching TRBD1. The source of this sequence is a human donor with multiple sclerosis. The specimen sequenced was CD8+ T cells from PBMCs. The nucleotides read TGTGCCAGCAGTTACTCGATCCCCCACCAAGGGGGCGATGGCTACACCTTC. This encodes CASSYSIPHQGGDGYTF.